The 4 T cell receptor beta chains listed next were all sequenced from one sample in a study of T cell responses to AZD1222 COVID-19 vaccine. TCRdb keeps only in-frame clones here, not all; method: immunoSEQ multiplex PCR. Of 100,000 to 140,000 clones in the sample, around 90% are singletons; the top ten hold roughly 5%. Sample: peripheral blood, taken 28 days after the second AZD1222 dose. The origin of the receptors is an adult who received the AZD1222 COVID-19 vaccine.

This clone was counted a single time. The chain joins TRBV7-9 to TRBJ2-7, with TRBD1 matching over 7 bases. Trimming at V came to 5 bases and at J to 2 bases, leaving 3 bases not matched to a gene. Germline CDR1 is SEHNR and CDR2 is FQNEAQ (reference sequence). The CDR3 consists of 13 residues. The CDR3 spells CASSPTGTYEQYF. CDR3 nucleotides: TGTGCCAGCAGCCCGACAGGGACCTACGAGCAGTACTTC.

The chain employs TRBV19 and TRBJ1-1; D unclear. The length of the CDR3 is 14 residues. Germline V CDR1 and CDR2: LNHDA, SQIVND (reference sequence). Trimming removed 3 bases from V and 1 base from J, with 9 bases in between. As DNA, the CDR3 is TGTGCCAGTAGTATGAGCGCACCGAACACTGAAGCTTTCTTT. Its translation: CASSMSAPNTEAFF.

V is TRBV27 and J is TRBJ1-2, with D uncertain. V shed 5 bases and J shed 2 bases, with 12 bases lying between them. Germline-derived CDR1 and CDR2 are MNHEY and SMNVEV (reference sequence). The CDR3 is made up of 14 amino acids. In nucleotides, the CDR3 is TGTGCCAGCAGTCCCGTTACAGTCAACTATGGCTACACCTTC. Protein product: CASSPVTVNYGYTF.

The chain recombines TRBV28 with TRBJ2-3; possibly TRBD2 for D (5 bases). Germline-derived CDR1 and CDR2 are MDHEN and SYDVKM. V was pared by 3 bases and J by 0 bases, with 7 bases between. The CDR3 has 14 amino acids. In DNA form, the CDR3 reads TGTGCCAGCAGTTTTGCGGGTAGCACAGATACGCAGTATTTT. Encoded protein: CASSFAGSTDTQYF.